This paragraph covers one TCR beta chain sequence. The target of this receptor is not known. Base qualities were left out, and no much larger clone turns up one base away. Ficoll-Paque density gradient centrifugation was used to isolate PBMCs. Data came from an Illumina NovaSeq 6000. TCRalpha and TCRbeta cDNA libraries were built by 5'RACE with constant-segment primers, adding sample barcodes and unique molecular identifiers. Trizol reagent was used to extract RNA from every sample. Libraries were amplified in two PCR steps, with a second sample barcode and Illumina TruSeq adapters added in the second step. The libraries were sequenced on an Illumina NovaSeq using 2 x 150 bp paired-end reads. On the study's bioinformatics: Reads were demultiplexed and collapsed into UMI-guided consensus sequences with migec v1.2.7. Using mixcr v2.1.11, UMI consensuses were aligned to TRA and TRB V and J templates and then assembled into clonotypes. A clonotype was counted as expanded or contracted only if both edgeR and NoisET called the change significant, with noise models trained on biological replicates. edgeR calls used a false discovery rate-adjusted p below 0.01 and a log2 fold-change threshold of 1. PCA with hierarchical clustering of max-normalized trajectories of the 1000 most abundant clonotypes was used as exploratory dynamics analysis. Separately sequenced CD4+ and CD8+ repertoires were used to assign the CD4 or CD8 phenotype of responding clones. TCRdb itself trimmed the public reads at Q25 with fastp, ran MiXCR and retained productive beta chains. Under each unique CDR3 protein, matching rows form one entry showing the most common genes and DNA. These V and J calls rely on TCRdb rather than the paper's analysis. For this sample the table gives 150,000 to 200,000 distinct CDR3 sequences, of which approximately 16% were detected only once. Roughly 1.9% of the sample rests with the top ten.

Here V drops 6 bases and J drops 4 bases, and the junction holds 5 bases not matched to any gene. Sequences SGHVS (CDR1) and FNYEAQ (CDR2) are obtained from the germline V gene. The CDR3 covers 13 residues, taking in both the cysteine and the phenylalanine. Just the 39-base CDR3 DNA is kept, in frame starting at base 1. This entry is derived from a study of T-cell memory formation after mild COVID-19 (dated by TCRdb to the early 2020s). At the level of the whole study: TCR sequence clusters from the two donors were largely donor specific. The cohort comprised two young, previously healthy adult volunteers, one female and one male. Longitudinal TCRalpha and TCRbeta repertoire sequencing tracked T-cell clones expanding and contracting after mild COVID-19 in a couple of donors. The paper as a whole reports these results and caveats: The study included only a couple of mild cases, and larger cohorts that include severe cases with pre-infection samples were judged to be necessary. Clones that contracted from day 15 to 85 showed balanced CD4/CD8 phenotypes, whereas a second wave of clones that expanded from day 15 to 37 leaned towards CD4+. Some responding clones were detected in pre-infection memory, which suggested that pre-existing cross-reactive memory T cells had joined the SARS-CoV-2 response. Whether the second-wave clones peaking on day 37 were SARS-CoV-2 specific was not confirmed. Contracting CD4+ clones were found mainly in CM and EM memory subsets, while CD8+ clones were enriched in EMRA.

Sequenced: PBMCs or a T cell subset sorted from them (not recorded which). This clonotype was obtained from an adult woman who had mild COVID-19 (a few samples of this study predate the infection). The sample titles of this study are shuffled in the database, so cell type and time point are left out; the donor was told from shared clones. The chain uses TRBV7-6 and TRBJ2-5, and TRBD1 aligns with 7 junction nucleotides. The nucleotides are TGTGCCAGCAGGATCCCAGGGGGAGAGACCCAGTACTTC. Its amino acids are CASRIPGGETQYF. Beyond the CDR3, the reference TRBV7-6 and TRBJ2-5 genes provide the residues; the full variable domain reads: GAGVSQSPRYKVTKRGQDVALRCDPISGHVSLYWYRQALGQGPEFLTYFNYEAQQDKSGLPNDRFSAERPEGSISTLTIQRTEQRDSAMYRCASRIPGGETQYFGPGTRLLVL.